The 3 T cell receptor beta chains below come from one sample, sequenced in a study of response to subunit inactivated influenza vaccine. A single record per CDR3 protein comes from TCRdb applying MiXCR to the RT-PCR reads. Of about 580,000 distinct CDR3 sequences in the sample, around 15% were seen once. The sequencing used PBMCs from blood, collected 11 to 12 days after vaccination. These TCRs come from a man aged 50 or older who received an inactivated influenza vaccine.

The J gene is TRBJ2-7, the V gene TRBV20-1; no clear D gene. Trimming stripped 1 base from V and 0 bases from J, with 10 bases between. This CDR3 has 14 residues. In germline, CDR1 is DFQATT, CDR2 SNEGSKA (reference sequence). CDR3 sequence: CSARGGSSSYEQYF. CDR3 coding DNA: TGCAGTGCTAGAGGCGGCAGTTCCTCCTACGAGCAGTACTTC.

This clonotype was seen more than once but under ten times. The rearrangement joins TRBV20-1 to TRBJ1-1; D remains unclear. Germline loops: CDR1 DFQATT, CDR2 SNEGSKA (reference sequence). V was shortened by 5 bases and J by 9 bases, with 10 bases between the two germline ends. The CDR3 is 10 residues long. The CDR3 sequence: CSAGVAQAFF. The DNA for the CDR3 is TGCAGTGCTGGAGTTGCTCAAGCTTTCTTT.

The chain carries TRBV12-3 or TRBV12-4 and TRBJ2-7; no reliable D call. Trimming removed 3 bases at V and 2 bases at J, with 8 bases between. The CDR3 has 13 amino acids. Here the CDR3 DNA reads TGTGCCAGCAGTTTTGCTTTACCCTACGAGCAGTACTTC. Residues: CASSFALPYEQYF.